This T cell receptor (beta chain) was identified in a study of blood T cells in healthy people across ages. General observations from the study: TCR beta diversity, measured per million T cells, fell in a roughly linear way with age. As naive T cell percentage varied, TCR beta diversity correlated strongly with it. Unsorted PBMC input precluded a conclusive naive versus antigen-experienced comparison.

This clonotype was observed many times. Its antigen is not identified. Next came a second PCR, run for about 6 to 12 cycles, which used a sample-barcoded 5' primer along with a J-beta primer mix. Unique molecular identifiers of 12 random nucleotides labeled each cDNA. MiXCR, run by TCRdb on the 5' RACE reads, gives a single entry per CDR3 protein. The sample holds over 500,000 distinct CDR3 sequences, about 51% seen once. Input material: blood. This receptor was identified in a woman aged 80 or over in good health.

The CDR3 loop is CASRESGGQVDTQYF. CDR3 nucleotide sequence: TGTGCCAGCAGAGAGAGCGGGGGGCAAGTAGATACGCAGTATTTT. V usage is TRBV6-6 and J usage is TRBJ2-3; TRBD2 matches 9 bases. The CDR3 length is 15 residues. With 6 bases clipped from V and 5 bases from J, the junction kept 9 bases outside the gene matches. In germline, CDR1 is MNHNY, CDR2 SVGAGI (reference sequence).